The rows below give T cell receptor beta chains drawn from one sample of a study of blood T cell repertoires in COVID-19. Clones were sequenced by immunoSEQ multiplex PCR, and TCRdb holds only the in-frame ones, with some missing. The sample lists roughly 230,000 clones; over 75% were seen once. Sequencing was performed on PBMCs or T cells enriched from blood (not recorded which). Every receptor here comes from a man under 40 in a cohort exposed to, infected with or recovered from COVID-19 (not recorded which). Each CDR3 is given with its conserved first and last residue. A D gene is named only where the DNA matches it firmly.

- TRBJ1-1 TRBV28 CASSLLTLRYTEAFF TGTGCCAGCAGTTTATTGACGTTGCGGTACACTGAAGCTTTCTTT
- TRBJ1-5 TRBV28 CASRTGTSNQPQHF TGTGCCAGCAGAACAGGGACAAGCAATCAGCCCCAGCATTTT
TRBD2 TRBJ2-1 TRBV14 CASSQGTSGRPPYNEQFF TGTGCCAGCAGCCAAGGGACTAGCGGGAGGCCACCCTACAATGAGCAGTTCTTC
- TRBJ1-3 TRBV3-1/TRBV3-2 CASSQVRGTGNTIYF TGTGCCAGCAGCCAAGTCAGGGGTACGGGAAACACCATATATTTT
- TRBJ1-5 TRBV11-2 CASSFDFRGGQPQHF TGTGCCAGCAGCTTTGACTTTAGGGGAGGTCAGCCCCAGCATTTT
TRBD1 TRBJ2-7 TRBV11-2 CASSLQGAREQYF TGTGCCAGCAGCTTGCAGGGGGCTCGCGAGCAGTACTTC
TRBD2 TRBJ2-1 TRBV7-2 CASSLVLAGTNEQFF TGTGCCAGCAGCTTAGTACTAGCGGGGACCAATGAGCAGTTCTTC
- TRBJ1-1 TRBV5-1 CASSGENTEAFF TGCGCCAGCTCCGGGGAAAACACTGAAGCTTTCTTT
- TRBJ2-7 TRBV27 CASSYGVGRGFSYEQYF TGTGCCAGCAGTTATGGGGTTGGGCGGGGATTTAGCTACGAGCAGTACTTC
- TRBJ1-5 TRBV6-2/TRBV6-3 CASSYAGSPNQPQHF TGTGCCAGCAGTTACGCGGGCAGCCCCAATCAGCCCCAGCATTTT
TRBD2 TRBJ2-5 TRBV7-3 CASSSLAGEGTQYF TGTGCCAGCAGCTCACTAGCGGGAGAGGGGACCCAGTACTTC